These 18 T cell receptor beta chains share one sample of origin, sequenced in a study of cytomegalovirus exposure and HLA in healthy donors. A multiplex PCR was run with 60 Vbeta primers and 13 Jbeta primers. Repertoires were generated with immunoSEQ multiplex PCR, while TCRdb's copy carries only in-frame clones and drops some. The repertoire holds 200,000 to 250,000 clones, with 70% to 80% as singletons. Input material: PBMCs. The receptors here all came from a male donor in good health and CMV-seronegative.

The chain joins TRBV6-5 to TRBJ1-5; no reliable D call. This CDR3 spans 15 amino acids. V was cut by 6 bases and J by 0 bases, with 12 bases left in between. The germline V gene has CDR1 MNHEY and CDR2 SVGAGI. In DNA, the CDR3 is TGTGCCAGCAGCCCTACAGAACTTAGCAATCAGCCCCAGCATTTT. This sequence encodes CASSPTELSNQPQHF.

V usage is TRBV27 and J usage is TRBJ2-3; D gene ambiguous. Per the germline V gene, CDR1 is MNHEY and CDR2 is SMNVEV (reference sequence). This CDR3 is built from 13 residues. The V end was cut by 4 bases, the J end by 4 bases, with 9 bases between. The CDR3 sequence: CASSSTPPDTQYF. CDR3 coding DNA: TGTGCCAGCAGTTCCACACCCCCAGATACGCAGTATTTT.

The gene calls are TRBV4-1 and TRBJ2-5; the match to TRBD2 covers 9 bases. The J call could be wrong; TRBJ2-7 is a better fit for the DNA end. Germline V gives CDR1 MGHRA, CDR2 YSYEKL. This CDR3 is 13 amino acids long. The CDR3 reads CASSSSGGYEQYF. The CDR3 region has the DNA TGCGCCAGCAGTAGTAGCGGGGGATACGAGCAGTACTTC.

This clone was seen only a few times. The CDR3 sequence is CASSLAARNNEQFF. In DNA, the CDR3 is TGTGCCAGCAGCTTGGCCGCGAGGAACAATGAGCAGTTCTTC. The V gene is TRBV5-4, the J gene TRBJ2-1; D is unclear. This CDR3 comprises 14 residues. The germline gives CDR1 SGHNT, CDR2 YYREEE (reference sequence). Trimming shortened V by 0 bases and J by 5 bases, and 9 bases separated the two germline ends.

This sequence joins TRBV6-4 and TRBJ2-1, with a weak D call TRBD1 (5 bases). Germline V gene sequence: CDR1 MRHNA, CDR2 SNTAGT. This CDR3 region has 13 residues. The germline V and J ends were trimmed by 6 bases and 9 bases, with 15 bases remaining between them. The CDR3 DNA sequence: TGTGCCAGCAGAAGGACAAGCGCCAGTGAGCAGTTCTTC. Its translation is CASRRTSASEQFF.

The V and J genes are TRBV6-5 and TRBJ2-5, with D perhaps TRBD2 (5 bases). V was clipped by 6 bases and J by 7 bases, with 15 bases between them. Germline V CDR1 and CDR2: MNHEY, SVGAGI. The CDR3 length is 13 residues. The CDR3 here is CASRRGRKRTQYF. The CDR3 nucleotides read TGTGCCAGCAGGCGAGGGCGAAAACGGACCCAGTACTTC.

The chain links TRBV28 to TRBJ1-6, with D possibly being TRBD1 (6 bases). The CDR3 totals 12 residues. V was trimmed by 8 bases and J by 9 bases, leaving 11 bases between them. Germline-derived CDR1 and CDR2 are MDHEN and SYDVKM. This CDR3 reads CASQGQGSPLHF. The CDR3 nucleotides read TGTGCCAGCCAGGGGCAGGGTTCACCCCTCCACTTT.

This clone was seen only once. The chain carries TRBV6-1 and TRBJ1-5; D not certain. Germline CDR1 MNHNS, CDR2 SASEGT. The CDR3 consists of 14 residues. The germline V and J ends were trimmed by 9 bases and 3 bases, with 15 bases remaining between them. CDR3 DNA sequence: TGTGCCAGTAGAGCCTCAGCGACCAATCAGCCCCAGCATTTT. Protein sequence: CASRASATNQPQHF.

V is TRBV7-2 and J is TRBJ1-1, with D possibly TRBD1 on 6 matching bases. The CDR3 spans 16 residues. V was trimmed by 5 bases and J by 0 bases, leaving 16 bases between them. Germline assignment: CDR1 SGHTA and CDR2 FQGNSA. The CDR3 DNA follows: TGTGCCAGCAGCAAGGGACACCGGATCCTGAACACTGAAGCTTTCTTT. Protein sequence: CASSKGHRILNTEAFF. The full variable domain, its missing parts supplied by reference TRBV7-2 and TRBJ1-1, is GAGVSQSPSNKVTEKGKDVELRCDPISGHTALYWYRQSLGQGLEFLIYFQGNSAPDKSGLPSDRFSAERTGGSVSTLTIQRTQQEDSAVYLCASSKGHRILNTEAFFGQGTRLTVV.

The chain couples TRBV6-1 to TRBJ2-7; 7 bases map to TRBD1. The J segment lost 5 bases and the V segment lost 8 bases, leaving 12 bases of the junction unmatched. Germline V gene lookup returns CDR1 MNHNS and CDR2 SASEGT. The CDR3 is 14 amino acids. CDR3 bases: TGTGCCAGCGCTCGCCGGGGACAGAACCACGAGCAGTACTTC. This gives the protein CASARRGQNHEQYF.

This rearrangement joins TRBV6-1 to TRBJ1-5; possible D gene TRBD1, 6 bases. Germline CDR1 MNHNS, CDR2 SASEGT. V lost 3 bases and J lost 7, with 19 bases in between. The CDR3 spans 16 residues. CDR3 DNA: TGTGCCAGCAGTGATAGGGGGAGGGGGACCAGGCAGCCCCAGCATTTT. It specifies CASSDRGRGTRQPQHF.

The chain uses TRBV2 and TRBJ2-1; tentatively, D is TRBD2 (6 bases). V lost 3 bases, J lost 2 bases, and 11 bases lay in between. The CDR3 is 15 amino acids. Germline V CDR1 and CDR2: SNHLY, FYNNEI. The CDR3: CASSDREVAYNEQFF. The CDR3 DNA sequence: TGTGCCAGCAGTGATAGGGAGGTCGCCTACAATGAGCAGTTCTTC.

CDR3 nucleotide sequence: TGTGCCAGCAGTTTCCCCCCGGGGCGGGAGGTCTCCTACGAGCAGTACTTC. Translated, it gives CASSFPPGREVSYEQYF. The chain links TRBV28 to TRBJ2-5; 8 bases are shared with TRBD2. The J call may be mistaken, given a closer DNA end match to TRBJ2-7. The germline CDR1 and CDR2 sequences are MDHEN and SYDVKM. The CDR3 is 17 amino acids.

This clone was seen a handful of times. The rearrangement links TRBV5-4 to TRBJ1-2; maybe TRBD1 (6 bases). Trimming took 0 bases from V and 6 from J, leaving 9 bases between them. In germline, CDR1 is SGHNT, CDR2 YYREEE (reference sequence). The CDR3 is 13 amino acids. The CDR3 nucleotides are TGTGCCAGCAGCTTGGGGACAGACGATGGCTACACCTTC. This translates into CASSLGTDDGYTF.

In its sample, this clone was seen once. The V call is TRBV28, the J call TRBJ2-1; TRBD2 agrees at 11 bases. V dropped 2 bases and J dropped 0; count of bases not matched to a gene: 3. Germline-derived CDR1 and CDR2 are MDHEN and SYDVKM. This CDR3 contains 17 residues. DNA for the CDR3: TGTGCCAGCAGTTTACTGCTAGCGGGAGGCTCCTACAATGAGCAGTTCTTC. Its translation is CASSLLLAGGSYNEQFF.

For the CDR3, the DNA is TGTGCCAGCAGTGTAGGGTGGGGGGGAGAGACCCAGTACTTC. Translation: CASSVGWGGETQYF. The rearrangement links TRBV6-1 to TRBJ2-5; the match to TRBD2 covers 7 bases. The CDR3 covers 14 residues. CDR1 and CDR2 (germline): MNHNS, SASEGT. V lost 4 bases and J lost 4; bases outside the gene matches: 6.

This chain joins TRBV2 and TRBJ1-5, with a weak D call TRBD1 (6 bases). V lost 6 bases and J lost 7, with 10 bases in between. Germline assignment: CDR1 SNHLY and CDR2 FYNNEI. The CDR3 runs to 12 residues. CDR3 sequence reads: CASRDRNQPQHF. The CDR3 DNA reads as TGTGCCAGCAGAGACAGGAACCAGCCCCAGCATTTT.

V is TRBV28 and J is TRBJ2-3; D is possibly TRBD1 (7 bases). V lost 2 bases, J lost 2 bases, and 20 bases lay in between. The CDR3 sequence is 18 residues long. Germline V CDR1 and CDR2: MDHEN, SYDVKM. The CDR3 nucleotides read TGTGCCAGCAGTTTACTCCCCCCTGGGGGGACAGTCACAGATACGCAGTATTTT. Amino acid sequence: CASSLLPPGGTVTDTQYF.